This TCR beta chain was captured by sequencing in a study of blood T cell repertoires in COVID-19. Background on the study: The analysed material was cDNA or gDNA that came from T cells, B-cell-depleted T cells, or PBMCs.

Seattle researchers signed up patients amid active infection and tracked them longitudinally. CDR1 and CDR2 from the germline V gene are LNHDA and SQIVND (reference sequence). Trimming removed 4 bases from V and 6 bases from J; junction bases left unmatched: 13. The CDR3 loop spans 16 amino acids. In the authors' methods: Reference gene primers were amplified, and this amplification served to estimate nucleated cell counts. Libraries were prepared by immunoSEQ multiplex PCR; TCRdb keeps only in-frame clonotypes and omits some of them. From that table come the V and J calls and clone size; the DNA was used to work out D and trimming. The sample lists about 210,000 clones; approximately 85% were seen once.

Sequenced input: peripheral blood. The rearrangement uses TRBV19 and TRBJ1-2, with 8 bases matching TRBD1. The source of this sequence is a woman in her 70s with COVID-19, enrolled during active disease. The CDR3 loop reads CASSNPLGRGRDGYTF. For the CDR3, the DNA is TGTGCCAGTAGTAACCCTCTGGGCAGGGGGCGAGATGGCTACACCTTC.